This TCR beta chain was found in a study of blood T cell repertoires in COVID-19. The V gene lost 5 bases and the J gene lost 8 bases, with 18 bases spanning the gap. This CDR3 is built from 14 residues. Germline-derived CDR1 and CDR2 are LNHDA and SQIVND (reference sequence). This clone was found once. Some clones are missing from TCRdb's copy, which holds only in-frame ones; the method was immunoSEQ multiplex PCR. The data hold 400,000 or so clones, with approximately 87% observed a single time. Source material: PBMCs or T cells enriched from blood (not recorded which). The source of this sequence is a man aged 35-49 years in a cohort exposed to, infected with or recovered from COVID-19 (not recorded which). The V gene is TRBV19, the J gene TRBJ1-1; perhaps TRBD1 as D (6 bases). CDR3 sequence: CASSPNPQGSEAFF. The CDR3 nucleotides read TGTGCCAGTAGTCCTAACCCTCAGGGGTCCGAAGCTTTCTTT.